The 23 T cell receptor beta chains given below trace back to one sample, sequenced in a study of blood T cell repertoires in COVID-19. Assay used: immunoSEQ multiplex PCR; TCRdb lists only in-frame clones, some missing. The table lists about 130,000 clones, about 88% of them singletons, with approximately 1.2% in the top ten. Material for sequencing was peripheral blood. Every receptor here comes from a woman aged 80 or older with acute or convalescent COVID-19.

The rearrangement joins TRBV10-2 to TRBJ2-1; 7 bases line up with TRBD2. V trimming: 7 bases; J trimming: 5 bases; junction bases outside the gene matches: 5. Per the germline V gene, CDR1 is WSHSY and CDR2 is SAAADI. CDR3 length: 13 amino acids. The CDR3 loop is CASTILANNEQFF. CDR3 DNA sequence: TGCGCCAGCACAATACTAGCGAACAATGAGCAGTTCTTC.

V usage is TRBV3-1 (or the pseudogene TRBV3-2) and J usage is TRBJ2-4; 12 nucleotides agree with TRBD1. The junction had 17 bases not matched to a gene; V was cut back by 2 bases and J by 15 bases. Germline values: CDR1 LGHDT, CDR2 YNNKEL (reference sequence). The CDR3 runs to 17 residues. As DNA, the CDR3 is TGTGCCAGCAGCCAATTACCACCGGGACAGGGGGCGGGGGTTGGGTACTTC. Its protein product is CASSQLPPGQGAGVGYF.

The chain recombines TRBV7-2 with TRBJ2-7; TRBD1 matches at 9 bases. The CDR3 sequence is 15 residues long. Germline V lookup: CDR1 SGHTA, CDR2 FQGNSA. V trimming: 5 bases; J trimming: 4 bases; junction bases outside the gene matches: 9. CDR3 amino acids: CASSLTGGQGYEQYF. For the CDR3, the DNA is TGTGCCAGCAGCCTGACAGGGGGTCAGGGGTACGAGCAGTACTTC.

The genes are TRBV19 and TRBJ2-1; tentatively, D is TRBD2 (7 bases). V lost 4 bases and J lost 4, with 14 bases in between. Germline V gives CDR1 LNHDA, CDR2 SQIVND (reference sequence). The CDR3 totals 15 residues. CDR3: CASSKGEGAYNEQFF. The CDR3 DNA follows: TGTGCCAGTAGTAAGGGGGAGGGAGCATACAATGAGCAGTTCTTC.

The V and J genes are TRBV2 and TRBJ2-7; D is possibly TRBD2 (6 bases). The germline V gene has CDR1 SNHLY and CDR2 FYNNEI. The CDR3 totals 13 residues. The germline V and J ends were trimmed by 8 bases and 6 bases, with 17 bases remaining between them. The CDR3 sequence: CASPRDSGGEQYF. The CDR3, as DNA: TGTGCCAGCCCCCGGGACTCTGGGGGCGAGCAGTACTTC. Combining the CDR3 with reference TRBV2 and TRBJ2-7 gives the whole variable domain EPEVTQTPSHQVTQMGQEVILRCVPISNHLYFYWYRQILGQKVEFLVSFYNNEISEKSEIFDDQFSVERPDGSNFTLKIRSTKLEDSAMYFCASPRDSGGEQYFGPGTRLTVT.

V is TRBV7-9 and J is TRBJ2-3, with D maybe TRBD2 (7 bases). Germline V CDR1 and CDR2: SEHNR, FQNEAQ (reference sequence). The V gene lost 2 bases and the J gene lost 7 bases, with 22 bases spanning the gap. This CDR3 comprises 17 residues. The CDR3 loop is CASSLPEGGVPMNTQYF. The CDR3 DNA follows: TGTGCCAGCAGCTTACCCGAGGGGGGGGTTCCAATGAATACGCAGTATTTT.

This clone has just one count. The CDR3 spells CASSLAVEQFF. The CDR3 DNA reads TGTGCCAGCAGCTTGGCTGTTGAGCAGTTCTTC. The J gene is TRBJ2-1, the V gene TRBV5-6; D unclear. V dropped 0 bases and J dropped 9 bases, with 4 bases sitting between them. This CDR3 is 11 amino acids long. The germline V gene encodes CDR1 SGHDT and CDR2 YYEEEE.

V usage is TRBV6-6 and J usage is TRBJ1-2; 9 bases are shared with TRBD1. This CDR3 region has 16 residues. V trimming: 0 bases; J trimming: 8 bases; junction bases outside the gene matches: 10. Germline CDR1 and CDR2: MNHNY and SVGAGI (reference sequence). Here the CDR3 reads CASSYSNVPGQGGYTF. The CDR3 DNA sequence: TGTGCCAGCAGTTACTCGAATGTACCGGGACAGGGAGGCTACACCTTC.

The chain employs TRBV6-5 and TRBJ2-7; a possible D gene is TRBD2 (6 bases). The length of the CDR3 is 12 residues. The ends were cut back, 10 bases at V and 2 bases at J, with 12 bases in the middle. CDR1 and CDR2 from the germline V gene are MNHEY and SVGAGI. CDR3 sequence: CATRAGTYEQYF. The CDR3 nucleotides are TGTGCCACCCGGGCGGGGACCTACGAGCAGTACTTC.

This chain connects TRBV3-1 (or the pseudogene TRBV3-2) to TRBJ2-7, with D possibly TRBD1 on 6 matching bases. Per germline, CDR1 LGHDT and CDR2 YNNKEL (reference sequence). There are 16 residues in the CDR3. Deletions cut 2 bases from V and 2 bases from J, with 16 bases between. CDR3 loop: CASSQLGVGGPYEQYF. CDR3 coding DNA: TGTGCCAGCAGCCAATTAGGGGTAGGGGGACCCTACGAGCAGTACTTC.

V gene TRBV12-5 combines with J gene TRBJ2-5; weak D call: TRBD1 (5 bases). Looked up from germline, CDR1 is LGHNT and CDR2 is FRNRAP. The V end was cut by 1 base, the J end by 2 bases, with 17 bases between. CDR3 length equals 17 residues. The CDR3 bases are TGTGCTAGTGGTTTGGGTCGCCCCACCCGGACACAAGAGACCCAGTACTTC. Translating it yields CASGLGRPTRTQETQYF.

V and J are TRBV11-2 and TRBJ2-1, with 8 bases matching TRBD2. This CDR3 comprises 16 residues. CDR1 is SGHAT, CDR2 FQNNGV, per germline. V was pared by 11 bases and J by 3 bases, with 15 bases of the junction left unmatched. CDR3 residues: CAASREAGADYNEQFF. The DNA for the CDR3 is TGTGCCGCCTCCCGGGAAGCGGGGGCCGACTACAATGAGCAGTTCTTC.

The V gene is TRBV5-1, the J gene TRBJ2-5; maybe TRBD1 (5 bases). Germline V gene data show CDR1 as SGHRS and CDR2 as YFSETQ. V lost 5 bases to trimming and J lost 4 bases, with 15 bases between them. The CDR3 totals 14 residues. The chain's CDR3 is CASRDQAGRETQYF. The CDR3 coding sequence is TGCGCCAGCAGGGACCAGGCAGGGCGAGAGACCCAGTACTTC.

This rearrangement joins TRBV5-1 to TRBJ2-5, with a tentative D call TRBD2 (7 bases). Trimming pared 0 bases from V and 3 bases from J, leaving 12 bases between. The CDR3 contains 15 residues. Germline CDR1 and CDR2: SGHRS and YFSETQ. The CDR3 DNA follows: TGCGCCAGCAGCTTGGCGGGGGGCAGGGAAGAGACCCAGTACTTC. The encoded protein is CASSLAGGREETQYF.

J is TRBJ1-5 and V is TRBV3-1 (or the pseudogene TRBV3-2); D remains ambiguous. Trimming stripped 1 base from V and 4 bases from J, with 11 bases between. The CDR3 length is 15 residues. In germline, CDR1 is LGHDT, CDR2 YNNKEL (reference sequence). The DNA for the CDR3 is TGTGCCAGCAGCCAAGGATCCCCTCTAAATCAGCCCCAGCATTTT. Amino acid sequence: CASSQGSPLNQPQHF.

The chain employs TRBV13 and TRBJ2-7, with D uncertain. The CDR3 is 12 residues long. With 5 bases removed from V and 5 bases from J, the gap between germline ends came to 10 bases. Germline V CDR1 and CDR2: PRHDT, FYEKMQ (reference sequence). The CDR3, as DNA: TGTGCCAGCAGCCCCACACCTCACGAGCAGTACTTC. As protein: CASSPTPHEQYF.

The gene calls are TRBV19 and TRBJ2-6, with a tentative D call TRBD2 (5 bases). This CDR3 contains 18 residues. Trimming cost V 3 bases and J 0 bases, with 15 bases left between them. The germline gives CDR1 LNHDA, CDR2 SQIVND (reference sequence). In DNA form, the CDR3 reads TGTGCCAGTAGTATCGATGGGTCGGGGTTCTCTGGGGCCAACGTCCTGACTTTC. Its translation is CASSIDGSGFSGANVLTF. Full variable domain (outside the CDR3, taken from reference TRBV19 and TRBJ2-6): DGGITQSPKYLFRKEGQNVTLSCEQNLNHDAMYWYRQDPGQGLRLIYYSQIVNDFQKGDIAEGYSVSREKKESFPLTVTSAQKNPTAFYLCASSIDGSGFSGANVLTFGAGSRLTVL.

A word on this clone: In the same sample, other DNA sequences code for this CDR3. This sequence joins TRBV7-9 and TRBJ2-7, with D tentatively TRBD2 (5 bases). Germline V CDR1 and CDR2: SEHNR, FQNEAQ (reference sequence). The CDR3 contains 14 residues. The ends were cut back, 0 bases at V and 4 bases at J, with 10 bases in the middle. The CDR3 region has the DNA TGTGCCAGCAGCTTAGCGGGAGTATCGTACGAGCAGTACTTC. It codes for CASSLAGVSYEQYF.

V usage is TRBV6-5 and J usage is TRBJ2-6; 7 bases fit TRBD1. The germline gives CDR1 MNHEY, CDR2 SVGAGI. Trimming removed 10 bases from V and 2 bases from J; junction bases left unmatched: 2. This CDR3 comprises 13 residues. As DNA, the CDR3 is TGTGCCACTCAGGGGGCTGGGGCCAACGTCCTGACTTTC. Amino acids: CATQGAGANVLTF.

V is TRBV7-2 and J is TRBJ1-4; no clear D gene. The CDR3 is 15 residues long. Trimming took 2 bases from V and 11 from J, leaving 18 bases between them. Germline V CDR1 and CDR2: SGHTA, FQGNSA. The CDR3 bases are TGTGCCAGCAGCTTACAGAGGACTGTCGGTGGGAAACTGTTTTTT. Its protein product is CASSLQRTVGGKLFF.

Comments on this clone: Other nucleotide sequences from this sample produce the same CDR3. The chain has TRBV28 and TRBJ1-2; no reliable D call. CDR1 is MDHEN and CDR2 is SYDVKM in the germline V gene. Between the trimmed V and J ends, which lost 2 bases and 1 base, there was a span of 5 bases. The CDR3 has 13 residues. CDR3 amino acids: CASSLAGNYGYTF. Written as DNA, the CDR3 is TGTGCCAGCAGTTTAGCGGGTAACTATGGCTACACCTTC.

CDR3 sequence (DNA): TGTGCCAGCATACAGGTGAACACTGAAGCTTTCTTT. Residues: CASIQVNTEAFF. The chain has TRBV27 and TRBJ1-1; a weak D match, TRBD1 (5 bases). Trimming removed 7 bases from V and 0 bases from J, with 6 bases in between. The germline V gene has CDR1 MNHEY and CDR2 SMNVEV (reference sequence). The CDR3 totals 12 residues.

The chain recombines TRBV5-1 with TRBJ1-1; D unresolved. V was trimmed by 3 bases and J by 1 base, leaving 7 bases between them. The germline gives CDR1 SGHRS, CDR2 YFSETQ. This CDR3 spans 13 amino acids. In nucleotides, the CDR3 is TGCGCCAGCAGCTATCTCTCGAACACTGAAGCTTTCTTT. Translation: CASSYLSNTEAFF.